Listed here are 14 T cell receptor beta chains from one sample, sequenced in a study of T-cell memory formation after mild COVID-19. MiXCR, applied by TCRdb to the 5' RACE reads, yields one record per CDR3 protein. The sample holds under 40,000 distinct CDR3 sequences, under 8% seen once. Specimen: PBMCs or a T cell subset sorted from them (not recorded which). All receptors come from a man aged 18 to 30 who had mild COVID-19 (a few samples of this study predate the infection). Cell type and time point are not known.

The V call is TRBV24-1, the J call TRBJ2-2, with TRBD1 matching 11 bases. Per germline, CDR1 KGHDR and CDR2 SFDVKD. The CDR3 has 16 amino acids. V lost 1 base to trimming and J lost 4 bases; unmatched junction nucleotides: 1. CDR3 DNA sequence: TGTGCCACCAGTGATTTTGGGACAGGGGGCACCGGGGAGCTGTTTTTT. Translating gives CATSDFGTGGTGELFF.

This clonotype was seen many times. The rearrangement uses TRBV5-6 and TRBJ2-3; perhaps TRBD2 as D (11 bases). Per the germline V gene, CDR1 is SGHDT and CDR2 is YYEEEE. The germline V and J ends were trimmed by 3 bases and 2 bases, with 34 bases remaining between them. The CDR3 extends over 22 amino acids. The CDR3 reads CASSSPRGQGTLLAGVTDTQYF. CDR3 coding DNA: TGTGCCAGCAGCTCCCCCAGGGGACAGGGGACCCTACTAGCGGGGGTCACAGATACGCAGTATTTT.

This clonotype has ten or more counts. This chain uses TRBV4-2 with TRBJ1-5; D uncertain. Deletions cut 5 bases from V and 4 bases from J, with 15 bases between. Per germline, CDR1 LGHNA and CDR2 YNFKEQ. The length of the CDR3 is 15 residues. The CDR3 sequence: CASSYKVQVNQPQHF. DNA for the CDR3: TGTGCCAGCAGCTACAAGGTTCAGGTAAATCAGCCCCAGCATTTT.

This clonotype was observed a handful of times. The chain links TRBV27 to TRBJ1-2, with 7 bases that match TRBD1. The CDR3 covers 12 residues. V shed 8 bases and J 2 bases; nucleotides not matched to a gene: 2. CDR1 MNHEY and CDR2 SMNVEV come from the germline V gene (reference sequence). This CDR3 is CASSTGNYGYTF. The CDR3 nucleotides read TGTGCCAGCTCGACAGGGAACTATGGCTACACCTTC.

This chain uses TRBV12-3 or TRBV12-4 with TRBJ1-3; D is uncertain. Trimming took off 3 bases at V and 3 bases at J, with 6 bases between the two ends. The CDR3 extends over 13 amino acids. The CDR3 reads CASSLAGGNTIYF. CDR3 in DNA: TGTGCCAGCAGTTTGGCCGGTGGAAACACCATATATTTT.

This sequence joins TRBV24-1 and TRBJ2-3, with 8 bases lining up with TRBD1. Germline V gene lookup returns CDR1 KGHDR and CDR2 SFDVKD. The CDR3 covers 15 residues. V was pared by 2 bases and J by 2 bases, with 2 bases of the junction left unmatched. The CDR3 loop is CATSDSQGATDTQYF. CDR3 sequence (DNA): TGTGCCACCAGTGATTCGCAGGGGGCCACAGATACGCAGTATTTT.

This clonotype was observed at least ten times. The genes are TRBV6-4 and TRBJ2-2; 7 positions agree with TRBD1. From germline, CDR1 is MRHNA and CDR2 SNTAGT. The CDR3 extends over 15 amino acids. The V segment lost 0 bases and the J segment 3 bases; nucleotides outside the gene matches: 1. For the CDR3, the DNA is TGTGCCAGCAGTGACTCGGACAGGCACACCGGGGAGCTGTTTTTT. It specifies CASSDSDRHTGELFF.

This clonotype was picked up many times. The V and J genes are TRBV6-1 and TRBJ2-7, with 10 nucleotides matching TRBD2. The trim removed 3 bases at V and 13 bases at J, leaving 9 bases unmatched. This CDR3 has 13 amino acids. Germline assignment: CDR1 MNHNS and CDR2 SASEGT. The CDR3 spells CASSEVTSGWLYV. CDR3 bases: TGTGCCAGCAGTGAGGTGACTAGCGGGTGGCTATACGTC.

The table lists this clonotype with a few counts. The CDR3 nucleotides read TGTGCCAGCAGCTTGAATAGCGGGGGGGCCGGGGAGACCCAGTACTTC. Translating it yields CASSLNSGGAGETQYF. The genes are TRBV11-2 and TRBJ2-5; TRBD2 aligns across 11 bases. The V gene end was trimmed by 3 bases and the J gene end by 5 bases; junction bases not matched to a gene: 8. Germline CDR1 is SGHAT and CDR2 is FQNNGV. The CDR3 runs to 16 residues.

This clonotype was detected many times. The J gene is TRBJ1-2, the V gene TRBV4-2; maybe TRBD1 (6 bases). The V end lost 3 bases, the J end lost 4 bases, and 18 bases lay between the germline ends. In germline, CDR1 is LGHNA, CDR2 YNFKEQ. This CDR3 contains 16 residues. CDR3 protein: CASSHLQGTPSYGYTF. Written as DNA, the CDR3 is TGTGCCAGCAGCCACTTACAGGGCACCCCATCCTATGGCTACACCTTC.

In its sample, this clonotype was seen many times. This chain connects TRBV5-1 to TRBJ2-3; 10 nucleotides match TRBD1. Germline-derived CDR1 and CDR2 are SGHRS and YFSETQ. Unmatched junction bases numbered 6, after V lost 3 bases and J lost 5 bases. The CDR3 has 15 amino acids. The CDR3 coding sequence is TGCGCCAGCAGCTCCGGGACAGGGGCCGGAGATACGCAGTATTTT. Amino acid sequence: CASSSGTGAGDTQYF.

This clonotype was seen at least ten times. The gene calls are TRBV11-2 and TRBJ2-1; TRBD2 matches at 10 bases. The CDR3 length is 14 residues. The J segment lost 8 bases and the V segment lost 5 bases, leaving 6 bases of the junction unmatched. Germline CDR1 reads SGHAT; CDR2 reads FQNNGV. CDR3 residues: CASSDSGGAHEQFF. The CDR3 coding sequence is TGTGCCAGCAGCGACAGCGGGGGGGCCCATGAGCAGTTCTTC.

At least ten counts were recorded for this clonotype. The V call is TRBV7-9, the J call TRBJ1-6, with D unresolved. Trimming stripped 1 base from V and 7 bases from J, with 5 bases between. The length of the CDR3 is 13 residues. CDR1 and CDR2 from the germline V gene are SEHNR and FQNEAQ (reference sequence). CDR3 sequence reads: CASSLDWNSPLHF. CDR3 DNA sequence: TGTGCCAGCAGCTTAGATTGGAATTCACCCCTCCACTTT.

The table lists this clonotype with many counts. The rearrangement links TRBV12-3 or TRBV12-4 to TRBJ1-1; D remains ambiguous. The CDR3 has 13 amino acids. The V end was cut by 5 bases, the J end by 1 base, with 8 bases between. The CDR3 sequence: CASSMTWNTEAFF. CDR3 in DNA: TGTGCCAGCAGTATGACTTGGAACACTGAAGCTTTCTTT.